The source of this TCR beta chain is a study of regulatory T cells in long-lasting Graves disease. Study results and limitations: Relative to new patients (under 1,000), persistent patients exhibited greater sharing of public clonotypes (approximately 2,800).

Of note for this clonotype: Antigen unknown.

Per germline, CDR1 LGHDT and CDR2 YNNKEL (reference sequence). CDR3 length equals 15 residues. V was pared by 5 bases and J by 2 bases, with 15 bases between. As to time point: newly diagnosed GD, antithyroid drugs for less than 3 months. The authors made the TCR library using RNA they extracted from PBMCs. CDR3 regions were amplified by Arm-PCR using iRepertoire HTBI primers to build TCR beta libraries. MiXCR, run by TCRdb on the multiplex PCR reads, gives a single entry per CDR3 protein. Among fewer than 650,000 distinct CDR3 sequences listed, roughly 15% were seen once. These data were also reused for a study on T cells in Graves' hyperthyroidism and ophthalmopathy. That work states: Median prediction lead before ophthalmopathy onset was 6.5 months with the model.

This clonotype was sampled from a woman in her thirties with Graves disease. Sequencing used peripheral blood mononuclear cells (PBMCs), obtained at new diagnosis, from a patient treated with antithyroid drugs. The rearrangement links TRBV3-1 to TRBJ1-2; D possibly corresponds to TRBD1 (5 bases). The CDR3 reads CASSSRGGSNYGYTF. CDR3 DNA sequence: TGTGCCAGCAGCTCCCGGGGGGGGTCCAACTATGGCTACACCTTC.